This record concerns one T cell receptor (beta chain) sequence. This record belongs to a study of blood T cells in healthy people across ages. Alongside a J-beta primer mix, a sample-barcoded 5' primer served in a second PCR lasting about 7 to 12 cycles. In TCRdb, the 5' RACE reads were re-called with MiXCR into one record per CDR3 protein. The data show about 580,000 distinct CDR3 sequences, with around half seen just once and roughly 24% held by the top ten. The CDR3 loop spans 17 amino acids. The V and J ends lost 4 bases and 1 base respectively, with 17 bases between them. CDR1 and CDR2 from the germline V gene are MNHEY and SVGEGT.

The chain links TRBV6-2 or TRBV6-3 to TRBJ1-5; D gene unclear. The sequenced sample consisted of blood. The TCR sequence derives from a man older than 75 in good health. The CDR3 coding sequence is TGTGCCAGCAGTTCCAGTATCGGGGTAGGAAGCAATCAGCCCCAGCATTTT. It yields the protein CASSSSIGVGSNQPQHF.